These 23 T cell receptor beta chains share one sample of origin, sequenced in a study of cytomegalovirus exposure and HLA in healthy donors. Primers included in the PCR were 60 Vbeta and 13 Jbeta primers. This table comes from immunoSEQ multiplex PCR, and its TCRdb copy is limited to in-frame clones, with some not included. This sample carries approximately 78,000 clones, 65% to 70% of them seen once, and the ten largest clones take less than 25%. Material for sequencing was PBMCs. Receptor source: a man in his forties in good health and CMV-seropositive.

The chain joins TRBV4-2 to TRBJ1-2; D perhaps matches TRBD1 (5 bases). Germline CDR1 LGHNA, CDR2 YNFKEQ. Trimming removed 6 bases at V and 3 bases at J, with 17 bases between. The CDR3 loop spans 15 amino acids. As DNA, the CDR3 is TGTGCCAGCAGGTCAGATCTTCAAGGGGACTATGGCTACACCTTC. Residues: CASRSDLQGDYGYTF.

The V call is TRBV9, the J call TRBJ2-5, with a tentative D call TRBD1 (6 bases). Trimming stripped 3 bases from V and 1 base from J, with 13 bases between. Germline V gives CDR1 SGDLS, CDR2 YYNGEE. The CDR3 has 15 amino acids. For the CDR3, the DNA is TGTGCCAGCAGCGCCACCTTGGACAGCCAAGAGACCCAGTACTTC. Protein: CASSATLDSQETQYF.

The CDR3 nucleotides are TGTGCCAGCAGCGTACTCCCTAATGGGAGATTCTCCTACGAGCAGTACTTC. As protein: CASSVLPNGRFSYEQYF. This chain uses TRBV9 with TRBJ2-7; tentatively, D is TRBD2 (5 bases). Germline-derived CDR1 and CDR2 are SGDLS and YYNGEE. The V end was cut by 1 base, the J end by 0 bases, with 17 bases between. This CDR3 has 17 amino acids.

Concerning this clone itself: The same CDR3 can be traced to other DNA sequences in this sample. This chain uses TRBV15 with TRBJ1-2; D ambiguous. The V end was cut by 1 base, the J end by 4 bases, with 10 bases between. Germline CDR1 and CDR2: LNHNV and YYDKDF (reference sequence). The CDR3 loop spans 14 amino acids. CDR3 sequence: CATSRGGELYGYTF. CDR3 DNA: TGTGCCACCAGCAGAGGGGGAGAGCTCTATGGCTACACCTTC.

The gene calls are TRBV28 and TRBJ2-1; 8 nucleotides agree with TRBD1. V lost 7 bases, J lost 8 bases, and 7 bases stayed unmatched. The CDR3 has 13 amino acids. Germline CDR1 reads MDHEN; CDR2 reads SYDVKM. The CDR3 nucleotides read TGTGCCAGCATCAAATCAGGGGGCCATGAGCAGTTCTTC. Its translation is CASIKSGGHEQFF.

This sequence joins TRBV4-3 and TRBJ2-3, with TRBD1 matching 8 bases. CDR3 length: 17 amino acids. CDR1 and CDR2 from the germline V gene are LGHNA and YSLEER. With V trimmed by 1 base and J by 3 bases, 9 bases remained unmatched. In nucleotides, the CDR3 is TGCGCCAGCAGCCAAGTCCCCGGGACAGGAGAGACAGATACGCAGTATTTT. The encoded protein is CASSQVPGTGETDTQYF.

Worth noting for this clone: Compared with germline, one end of the junction differs, possibly owing to a read error. The same CDR3 arises from other DNA sequences in this sample as well. The CDR3 sequence is CAWSEQHNSPLHF. The CDR3 DNA reads TGTGCCTGGAGTGAACAGCATAATTCCCCCCTCCACTTT. This chain connects TRBV30 to TRBJ1-6; D not certain. CDR1 and CDR2 (germline): GTSNPN, SVGIG (reference sequence). The CDR3 is 13 residues long.

V gene TRBV28 combines with J gene TRBJ2-1; 9 nucleotides match TRBD2. Looked up from germline, CDR1 is MDHEN and CDR2 is SYDVKM. The V segment lost 4 bases and the J segment 2 bases; nucleotides outside the gene matches: 6. This CDR3 region has 16 residues. CDR3 nucleotides: TGTGCCAGCAGTTACTTAGCGGGGGACACCTACAATGAGCAGTTCTTC. This sequence encodes CASSYLAGDTYNEQFF. The full variable domain, with the rest looked up from reference TRBV28 and TRBJ2-1, is DVKVTQSSRYLVKRTGEKVFLECVQDMDHENMFWYRQDPGLGLRLIYFSYDVKMKEKGDIPEGYSVSREKKERFSLILESASTNQTSMYLCASSYLAGDTYNEQFFGPGTRLTVL.

The CDR3 nucleotides read TGCGCCAGCAGCTTGACCCGGGAACAGGGCCTTTGGAAAGCTTTCTTT. This gives the protein CASSLTREQGLWKAFF. The chain recombines TRBV5-1 with TRBJ1-1; D perhaps matches TRBD1 (6 bases). The V gene lost 1 base and the J gene lost 9 bases, with 22 bases spanning the gap. Germline V gene sequence: CDR1 SGHRS, CDR2 YFSETQ. The CDR3 is 16 residues long.

The V and J genes are TRBV5-1 and TRBJ1-2; 9 bases are a match to TRBD1. In germline, CDR1 is SGHRS, CDR2 YFSETQ. Trimming removed 4 bases from V and 5 bases from J; junction bases left unmatched: 9. The CDR3 loop spans 15 amino acids. The CDR3 is CASSPGQGMNYGYTF. DNA of the CDR3: TGCGCCAGCAGCCCCGGACAGGGGATGAATTATGGCTACACCTTC.

This sequence joins TRBV30 and TRBJ2-5, with a possible D match to TRBD1 (5 bases). CDR3 length: 13 amino acids. V lost 3 bases and J 11 bases, leaving 19 bases between the germline ends. Germline assignment: CDR1 GTSNPN and CDR2 SVGIG (reference sequence). CDR3 loop: CAWSYRQGVEQYF. CDR3 bases: TGTGCCTGGAGCTACAGGCAGGGCGTGGAGCAGTACTTC. Full variable domain (rest looked up from reference TRBV30 and TRBJ2-5): SQTIHQWPATLVQPVGSPLSLECTVEGTSNPNLYWYRQAAGRGLQLLFYSVGIGQISSEVPQNLSASRPQDRQFILSSKKLLLSDSGFYLCAWSYRQGVEQYFGPGTRLLVL.

The V gene is TRBV5-4, the J gene TRBJ2-5, with D possibly being TRBD1 (6 bases). Germline-derived CDR1 and CDR2 are SGHNT and YYREEE (reference sequence). V lost 0 bases, J lost 4 bases, and 10 bases lay in between. This CDR3 is built from 14 residues. DNA of the CDR3: TGTGCCAGCAGCTTGGGCCTAGGGGGAGAGACCCAGTACTTC. The encoded protein is CASSLGLGGETQYF.

This chain uses TRBV15 with TRBJ2-3, with 7 bases fitting TRBD1. V was pared by 2 bases and J by 6 bases, with 20 bases of the junction left unmatched. Germline CDR1 and CDR2: LNHNV and YYDKDF (reference sequence). There are 19 residues in the CDR3. This CDR3 is CATSRNTNKGQRRPDTQYF. CDR3 in DNA: TGTGCCACCAGCAGAAATACTAACAAGGGACAGCGACGACCGGATACGCAGTATTTT. The whole variable domain, remainder taken from reference TRBV15 and TRBJ2-3, is DAMVIQNPRYQVTQFGKPVTLSCSQTLNHNVMYWYQQKSSQAPKLLFHYYDKDFNNEADTPDNFQSRRPNTSFCFLDIRSPGLGDTAMYLCATSRNTNKGQRRPDTQYFGPGTRLTVL.

The DNA for the CDR3 is TGTGCCAGCAGCCAAGAGGGGCCTAACGCCCTCTACAATGAGCAGTTCTTC. It specifies CASSQEGPNALYNEQFF. V is TRBV4-2 and J is TRBJ2-1; D might be TRBD1 (5 bases). Trimming shortened V by 0 bases and J by 3 bases, and 15 bases separated the two germline ends. The CDR3 consists of 17 residues. CDR1 is LGHNA, CDR2 YNFKEQ, per germline.

J is TRBJ1-3 and V is TRBV29-1, with 7 bases that match TRBD1. V dropped 6 bases and J dropped 1; count of bases not matched to a gene: 12. Per the germline V gene, CDR1 is SQVTM and CDR2 is ANQGSEA. The CDR3 totals 16 residues. Here the CDR3 DNA reads TGCAGCGTGGAATGGGGACAGCGGACTTCTGGAAACACCATATATTTT. Translation: CSVEWGQRTSGNTIYF.

V usage is TRBV9 and J usage is TRBJ2-3, with TRBD2 as a possible D gene (6 bases). This CDR3 spans 15 amino acids. Germline V gene data show CDR1 as SGDLS and CDR2 as YYNGEE. Deletions cut 0 bases from V and 7 bases from J, with 15 bases between. CDR3 sequence reads: CASSVGGGWMYTQYF. The CDR3 nucleotides are TGTGCCAGCAGCGTAGGTGGGGGGTGGATGTATACGCAGTATTTT.

This clone was observed a handful of times. The rearrangement joins TRBV28 to TRBJ2-5, with TRBD2 matching 11 bases. The CDR3 length is 16 residues. The trim removed 6 bases at V and 4 bases at J, leaving 10 bases unmatched. Germline values: CDR1 MDHEN, CDR2 SYDVKM. The CDR3 loop reads CASSRLAGRKAETQYF. In DNA form, the CDR3 reads TGTGCCAGCAGCCGACTAGCGGGGAGGAAAGCAGAGACCCAGTACTTC.

This chain links TRBV6-5 with TRBJ2-7; D possibly corresponds to TRBD1 (6 bases). Trimming shortened V by 7 bases and J by 5 bases, and 15 bases separated the two germline ends. CDR3 length: 13 amino acids. CDR1 and CDR2 (germline): MNHEY, SVGAGI. The CDR3 loop reads CASKQGLLDEQYF. The CDR3 nucleotides are TGTGCCAGCAAGCAGGGGCTCCTAGACGAGCAGTACTTC.

This clone was observed once. The rearrangement links TRBV6-5 to TRBJ2-7; D is uncertain. The germline V gene encodes CDR1 MNHEY and CDR2 SVGAGI. V shed 5 bases and J shed 2 bases, with 10 bases lying between them. The CDR3 is 13 amino acids. The CDR3 DNA reads TGTGCCAGCAGTACTTCCGGTACCTACGAGCAGTACTTC. As protein: CASSTSGTYEQYF.

The rearrangement uses TRBV6-4 and TRBJ1-2, with TRBD1 identical over 7 bases. The germline V gene encodes CDR1 MRHNA and CDR2 SNTAGT. This CDR3 is 17 amino acids long. V lost 6 bases to trimming and J lost 7 bases; unmatched junction nucleotides: 20. CDR3 nucleotides: TGTGCCAGCAGCCCCGGCTTCGGGAAGGGGGCGTTTAGTGGCTACACCTTC. It codes for CASSPGFGKGAFSGYTF.

This clone has a single count. The chain has TRBV7-3 and TRBJ1-1; 7 bases fit TRBD1. Germline V lookup: CDR1 SGHTA, CDR2 FQGTGA. The CDR3 totals 14 residues. V dropped 6 bases and J dropped 4; count of bases not matched to a gene: 8. The DNA for the CDR3 is TGTGCCAGCAGTAAAGACAGGGTTGGCACTGAAGCTTTCTTT. Its translation is CASSKDRVGTEAFF.

The rearrangement uses TRBV6-6 and TRBJ2-3, with TRBD1 identical over 7 bases. Germline V CDR1 and CDR2: MNHNY, SVGAGI (reference sequence). The CDR3 is 14 amino acids. V gave up 5 bases and J gave up 4 bases; unmatched junction bases: 6. Here the CDR3 DNA reads TGTGCCAGCAGTCTGGACAGGAGCGCAGATACGCAGTATTTT. This encodes CASSLDRSADTQYF.

J is TRBJ2-5 and V is TRBV13; 7 bases align to TRBD2. CDR1 PRHDT and CDR2 FYEKMQ come from the germline V gene (reference sequence). J lost 4 bases, V lost 5 bases, and 10 bases had no gene match. CDR3 length: 15 residues. The CDR3 region is CASSREGGGGETQYF. CDR3 coding DNA: TGTGCCAGCAGCCGCGAGGGCGGGGGAGGAGAGACCCAGTACTTC.